The 6 T cell receptor beta chains below all came from one sample that was sequenced in a study of T cells after posttransplantation cyclophosphamide. This table comes from immunoSEQ multiplex PCR, and its TCRdb copy is limited to in-frame clones, with some not included. This repertoire lists under 50,000 clones without singletons; roughly 2% sits in the top ten. The sequenced sample was PBMCs. Receptors originate from a middle-aged man in good health, CMV-negative, and a related stem cell transplant donor.

This clone was counted ten times or more. This rearrangement joins TRBV10-1 to TRBJ2-2; 10 bases fit TRBD2. Germline values: CDR1 WNHNN, CDR2 SYGVQD (reference sequence). This CDR3 is built from 15 residues. Trimming removed 4 bases from V and 6 bases from J; junction bases left unmatched: 5. Here the CDR3 reads CASSGAGGTPGELFF. CDR3 nucleotides: TGCGCCAGCAGTGGAGCGGGAGGGACCCCCGGGGAGCTGTTTTTT.

In this sample, this clone turned up many times. This chain links TRBV5-5 with TRBJ1-5; D perhaps matches TRBD1 (6 bases). The CDR3 covers 11 residues. Germline V lookup: CDR1 SGHKS, CDR2 YYEKEE (reference sequence). The V and J ends lost 7 bases and 12 bases respectively, with 14 bases between them. The CDR3 DNA reads as TGTGCCAGCTGGGAGGGGGTTAACCAGCATTTT. Protein sequence: CASWEGVNQHF.

This clone was counted at least ten times. The gene calls are TRBV19 and TRBJ2-3, with 8 bases identical to TRBD1. J lost 5 bases, V lost 3 bases, and 10 bases had no gene match. Germline CDR1 and CDR2: LNHDA and SQIVND (reference sequence). The CDR3 sequence is 16 residues long. CDR3 protein: CASSIPRTGRQDTQYF. For the CDR3, the DNA is TGTGCCAGTAGTATTCCCCGGACAGGGAGGCAAGATACGCAGTATTTT. Full variable domain (remainder filled in from reference TRBV19 and TRBJ2-3): DGGITQSPKYLFRKEGQNVTLSCEQNLNHDAMYWYRQDPGQGLRLIYYSQIVNDFQKGDIAEGYSVSREKKESFPLTVTSAQKNPTAFYLCASSIPRTGRQDTQYFGPGTRLTVL.

This clone was seen many times. J is TRBJ2-3 and V is TRBV11-2; weak D call: TRBD2 (6 bases). The V and J ends lost 0 bases and 3 bases respectively, with 10 bases between them. Germline V lookup: CDR1 SGHAT, CDR2 FQNNGV. This CDR3 comprises 15 residues. The CDR3 sequence is CASSLDRGGTDTQYF. DNA for the CDR3: TGTGCCAGCAGCTTAGATCGTGGGGGGACAGATACGCAGTATTTT.

This clone was seen many times. J is TRBJ1-1 and V is TRBV4-3; D perhaps matches TRBD1 (5 bases). The CDR3 consists of 14 residues. V lost 3 bases to trimming and J lost 3 bases, with 11 bases between them. Germline-derived CDR1 and CDR2 are LGHNA and YSLEER. The CDR3 DNA reads as TGCGCCAGCAGCCAGGACGGGGGGGACACTGAAGCTTTCTTT. Translating gives CASSQDGGDTEAFF.

In this sample, this clone turned up many times. The chain has TRBV7-2 and TRBJ2-2; TRBD2 agrees at 7 bases. V trimming: 5 bases; J trimming: 4 bases; junction bases outside the gene matches: 4. The germline V gene encodes CDR1 SGHTA and CDR2 FQGNSA. CDR3 length: 14 residues. CDR3 in DNA: TGTGCCAGCAGCGGCGGACTAGGCACCGGGGAGCTGTTTTTT. Translated, it gives CASSGGLGTGELFF.